This T cell receptor beta chain was observed in a study of T-cell memory formation after mild COVID-19. Study context: TCR clustering was largely donor specific.

Germline V CDR1 and CDR2: MNHEY, SVGAGI. V lost 6 bases, J lost 6 bases, and 10 bases stayed unmatched. The CDR3 sequence is 15 residues long. TCRdb re-analysed the 5' RACE reads in MiXCR, keeping a single row per CDR3 protein. The sample includes 300,000 to 400,000 distinct CDR3 sequences, around 21% seen only once; the top ten take around an eighth. A remark on this clonotype: The antigen remains undetermined.

Study conclusions and caveats: Among clones contracting day 15 to 85, CD4/CD8 was balanced, whereas later expanders leaned CD4+. CM and EM subsets held most contracting CD4+ clones; EMRA held CD8+ ones. Prior to infection, memory already included some responding clones, suggesting cross-reactive memory joined.

V gene TRBV6-5 combines with J gene TRBJ2-1; 8 bases fit TRBD2. The specimen sequenced was PBMCs or a T cell subset sorted from them (not recorded which). The TCR sequence derives from an adult woman who had mild COVID-19 (a few samples of this study predate the infection). Cell type and time point are not known. The DNA of the CDR3 is TGTGCCAGCAGGCACCTAGCGGGTGGGATCAATGAGCAGTTCTTC. Its translation: CASRHLAGGINEQFF.